This TCR beta chain was observed in a study of blood T cell repertoires in COVID-19. In the study's own analysis: Reference gene primer amplification gave estimated nucleated cell counts. Sequencing used immunoSEQ multiplex PCR; TCRdb keeps in-frame clones, though not all of them. V and J calls and clone size are those listed in that table; D and trimming were worked out from the DNA. The data contain 110,000 to 150,000 clones, 75% to 90% of them seen just once; the ten biggest clones take up 1.5% to 2%. The sample comprised peripheral blood. The source is a woman aged 45-60 years with acute or convalescent COVID-19.

The CDR3 here is CASSYETSVVYEQYF. The CDR3 nucleotides read TGTGCCAGCAGTTACGAGACTAGCGTCGTCTACGAGCAGTACTTC. This chain connects TRBV6-2 or TRBV6-3 to TRBJ2-7; 8 bases are shared with TRBD2. The CDR3 covers 15 residues. J was trimmed by 3 bases and V by 2 bases; bases with no gene match: 6. Germline V gene lookup returns CDR1 MNHEY and CDR2 SVGEGT.